The 5 T cell receptor beta chains presented below share a single source sample, sequenced in a study of shared clonotypes between healthy human individuals. Produced via immunoSEQ multiplex PCR; TCRdb's table is partial and in-frame only. Of under 650,000 clones detected, less than 96% appear once; the ten largest clones hold 0.05% to 0.07%. The source material was naive CD4+ T cells sorted from blood. The subset is: CD45RA+ positively selected. The receptors were sampled from a woman in her twenties or thirties in good health.

This sequence joins TRBV9 and TRBJ2-5; the match to TRBD1 covers 7 bases. Germline assignment: CDR1 SGDLS and CDR2 YYNGEE. V lost 4 bases, J lost 2 bases, and 8 bases stayed unmatched. The CDR3 consists of 15 residues. The CDR3 here is CASSKTGTAQETQYF. As DNA, the CDR3 is TGTGCCAGCAGCAAAACCGGGACAGCTCAAGAGACCCAGTACTTC.

This clone was seen just once. The rearrangement links TRBV10-3 to TRBJ2-1, with 8 positions matching TRBD2. This CDR3 has 16 residues. CDR1 is ENHRY, CDR2 SYGVKD, per germline. J lost 0 bases, V lost 2 bases, and 3 bases had no gene match. CDR3 sequence (DNA): TGTGCCATCAGTGAGCGAAGCGGGAGCTCCTACAATGAGCAGTTCTTC. This gives the protein CAISERSGSSYNEQFF.

The CDR3 DNA follows: TGTGCCAGCAGTTCCCTAGGCAGGGGAGAAGAGACCCAGTACTTC. Translating it yields CASSSLGRGEETQYF. This sequence joins TRBV28 and TRBJ2-5; tentative D call: TRBD1 (6 bases). V was shortened by 4 bases and J by 3 bases, with 15 bases between the two germline ends. Germline CDR1 reads MDHEN; CDR2 reads SYDVKM. The CDR3 contains 15 residues.

This chain connects TRBV7-6 to TRBJ2-2; D call uncertain. Trimming shortened V by 5 bases and J by 1 base, and 17 bases separated the two germline ends. Germline CDR1 is SGHVS and CDR2 is FNYEAQ. The CDR3 runs to 17 residues. The CDR3 reads CASSPFYGKVNTGELFF. The CDR3 coding sequence is TGTGCCAGCAGCCCGTTCTACGGCAAAGTGAACACCGGGGAGCTGTTTTTT.

This sequence joins TRBV5-1 and TRBJ2-1; 13 bases agree with TRBD2. The CDR3 length is 17 residues. The germline CDR1 and CDR2 sequences are SGHRS and YFSETQ. With 4 bases clipped from V and 1 base from J, the junction kept 5 bases outside the gene matches. CDR3 DNA: TGCGCCAGCAGCAGGGGACTAGCGGGATTGTCCTACAATGAGCAGTTCTTC. Its protein product is CASSRGLAGLSYNEQFF.